This T cell receptor beta chain is from a study of T cell responses to AZD1222 COVID-19 vaccine. The table came from immunoSEQ multiplex PCR; TCRdb's copy has only in-frame clones and leaves some out. The sample records around 99,000 clones, around 93% being singletons. The CDR3 has 15 amino acids. Trimming removed 3 bases from V and 8 bases from J; junction bases left unmatched: 6. From germline, CDR1 is ENHRY and CDR2 SYGVKD. The sample in question was peripheral blood, obtained 28 days after the second AZD1222 dose. The rearrangement uses TRBV10-3 and TRBJ1-4; 10 nucleotides agree with TRBD1. This TCR derives from an adult who received the AZD1222 COVID-19 vaccine. DNA for the CDR3: TGTGCCATCAGTGATGGGACAGGGGTTGGCGAAAAACTGTTTTTT. This sequence encodes CAISDGTGVGEKLFF.